The source of this TCR beta chain is a study of T cell responses to AZD1222 COVID-19 vaccine (dated by TCRdb to 2020 to 2023). Regarding the study in general: Because spike-specific TCR depth and breadth did not differ between the two schedules, AZD1222 recipients who got a second dose at roughly 4 weeks were pooled with those who got a second dose at roughly 12 weeks. A total of more than 230 trial participants underwent TCR sequencing, of whom 200 to 220 received two doses of AZD1222 and around 26 received two doses of the MenACWY control vaccine. Enrollment into the trials was organized by age into subgroups of 18-55, 56-69 and 70-plus years, and those subgroups contained approximately 160, 26 and 62 TCR-sequenced participants, respectively. Findings and caveats that apply to the study as a whole: Because no samples from the day 14 peak response were available, repertoires could be characterized only after the peak T cell response. In the small 56-69-year group, the increase in depth fell short of significance, most likely because of low power. After two AZD1222 doses, spike-specific TCR breadth and depth were significantly higher than at day 0 and than in MenACWY recipients. Only six AZD1222 recipients were SARS-CoV-2 seropositive at baseline, limiting conclusions about previously exposed vaccinees. Reportedly, almost half of the unique spike-specific TCRs recognized epitopes lying outside the regions that are mutated in the B.1.351 and B.1.1.7 variants. The whole spike protein was spanned by vaccine-associated CD4 TCRs, and dominant responses were seen in regions 160-218 and 743-854. Most participants were white British and females outnumbered males, and the authors suggested that clonal diversity may have been underestimated.

Trimming removed 8 bases from V and 0 bases from J, leaving 11 bases between the germline ends. The CDR3 runs 14 residues from the cysteine to the phenylalanine. Kept here is only the CDR3 DNA, which spans 42 bases and is read in frame from base 1. Looking up the germline V gene (reference sequence) yields CDR1 LNHDA and CDR2 SQIVND. The CDR3 regions of human TCRbeta chains were analyzed by immunosequencing. The authors processed their data as follows. TCRs in the repertoires were compared against a reference library of SARS-CoV-2-specific TCRs that had been generated with the MIRA antigen-specificity platform. Breadth was defined as the fraction of unique TCRs that were SARS-CoV-2-associated, and depth was defined as the fraction of total T cells that were SARS-CoV-2-associated. Using the MIRA data, each spike-specific TCR was mapped to the spike region that the TCR reacts to and placed in a CD4 or CD8 class. Log10-transformed breadth and depth values were compared by one-way ANOVA with Sidak's multiple comparisons tests. Not all clones reach the TCRdb copy of this immuneACCESS table, which keeps in-frame sequences only. Checked studies attribute under half of the gap to unresolved V genes and leave the rest unexplained. V, J and clone size are those of that table, while D and trimming were read from the DNA. The sample contains about 120,000 clones, 75% to 90% of them found a single time. Roughly 2.6% of the sample rests with the top ten.

What the time point label conveys for this sample: baseline before first vaccination. Vaccinee samples came from UK trials COV001 and COV002, including a single-blind randomized controlled phase 2/3 trial of AZD1222 (ChAdOx1 nCoV-19) in healthy adults. Trial participant PBMC samples were collected at day 0 and day 28 after the second dose for TCRbeta chain sequencing. As to this clone: Its recognized antigen is unknown. No per-base quality is available; no much larger clone lies one base away.

Source: peripheral blood, taken on day 0 of AZD1222 vaccination. The receptor's source is an adult in good health. The chain joins TRBV19 to TRBJ1-5; no D gene is confidently identified. The CDR3 protein sequence reads: CASSPGFSNQPQHF. The DNA is as follows: TGTGCCAGTTCTCCGGGGTTTAGCAATCAGCCCCAGCATTTT.